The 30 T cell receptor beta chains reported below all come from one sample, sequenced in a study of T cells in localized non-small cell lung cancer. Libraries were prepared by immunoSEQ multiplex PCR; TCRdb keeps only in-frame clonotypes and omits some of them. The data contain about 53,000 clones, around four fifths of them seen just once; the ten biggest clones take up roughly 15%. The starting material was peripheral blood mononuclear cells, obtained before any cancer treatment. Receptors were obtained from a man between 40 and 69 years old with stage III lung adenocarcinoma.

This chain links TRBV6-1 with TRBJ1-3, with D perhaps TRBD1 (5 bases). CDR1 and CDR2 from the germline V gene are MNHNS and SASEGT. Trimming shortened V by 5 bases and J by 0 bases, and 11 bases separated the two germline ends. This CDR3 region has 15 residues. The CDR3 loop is CASSQGDFSGNTIYF. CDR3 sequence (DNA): TGTGCCAGCAGTCAAGGGGATTTCTCTGGAAACACCATATATTTT.

The CDR3 bases are TGTGCCAGCAGTTTAACAGTCGGCTATGGCTACACCTTC. This gives the protein CASSLTVGYGYTF. The chain recombines TRBV27 with TRBJ1-2; D is ambiguous. CDR1 and CDR2 (germline): MNHEY, SMNVEV (reference sequence). The CDR3 covers 13 residues. Trimming cost V 2 bases and J 4 bases, with 8 bases left between them.

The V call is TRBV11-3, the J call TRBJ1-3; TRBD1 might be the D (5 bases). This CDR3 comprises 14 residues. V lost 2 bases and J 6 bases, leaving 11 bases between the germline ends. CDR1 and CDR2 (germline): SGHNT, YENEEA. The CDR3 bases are TGTGCCAGCAGCTTACTTGGGACGGAAAACACCATATATTTT. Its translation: CASSLLGTENTIYF.

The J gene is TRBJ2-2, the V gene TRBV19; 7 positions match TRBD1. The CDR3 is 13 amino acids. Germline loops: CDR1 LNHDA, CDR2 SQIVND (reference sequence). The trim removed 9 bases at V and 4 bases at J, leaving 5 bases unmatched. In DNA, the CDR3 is TGTGCCAGCCGGGGACAGTCCACCGGGGAGCTGTTTTTT. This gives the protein CASRGQSTGELFF.

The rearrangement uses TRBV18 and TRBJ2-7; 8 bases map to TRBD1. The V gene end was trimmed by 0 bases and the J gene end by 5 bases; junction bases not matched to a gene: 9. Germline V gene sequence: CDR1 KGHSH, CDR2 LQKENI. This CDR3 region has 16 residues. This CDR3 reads CASSPPNQGARDEQYF. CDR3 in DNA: TGTGCCAGCTCACCACCGAATCAGGGGGCTCGCGACGAGCAGTACTTC.

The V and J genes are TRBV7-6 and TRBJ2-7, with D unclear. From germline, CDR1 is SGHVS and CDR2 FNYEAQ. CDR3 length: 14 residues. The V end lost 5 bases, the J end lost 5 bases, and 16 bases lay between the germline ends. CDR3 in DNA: TGTGCCAGCAGCCCCACCGGGTCAGAGGACGAGCAGTACTTC. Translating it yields CASSPTGSEDEQYF.

CDR3 bases: TGTGCCAGCAGCTCGGGCGGTGGTGGCTACACCTTC. Translation gives CASSSGGGGYTF. This chain joins TRBV7-2 and TRBJ1-2; D not resolved. This CDR3 contains 12 residues. Germline V gives CDR1 SGHTA, CDR2 FQGNSA. The V end lost 4 bases, the J end lost 7 bases, and 10 bases lay between the germline ends.

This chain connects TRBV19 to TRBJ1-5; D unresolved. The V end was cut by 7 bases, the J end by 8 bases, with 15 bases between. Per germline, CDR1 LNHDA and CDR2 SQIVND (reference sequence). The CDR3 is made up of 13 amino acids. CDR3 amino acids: CASTAVSTEPQHF. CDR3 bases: TGTGCCAGTACGGCAGTCTCTACAGAGCCCCAGCATTTT.

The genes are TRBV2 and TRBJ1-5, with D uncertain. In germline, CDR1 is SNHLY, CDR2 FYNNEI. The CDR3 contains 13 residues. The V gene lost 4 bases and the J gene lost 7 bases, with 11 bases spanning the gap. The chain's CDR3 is CASSGQPEQPQHF. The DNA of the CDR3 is TGTGCCAGCAGTGGGCAGCCGGAACAGCCCCAGCATTTT.

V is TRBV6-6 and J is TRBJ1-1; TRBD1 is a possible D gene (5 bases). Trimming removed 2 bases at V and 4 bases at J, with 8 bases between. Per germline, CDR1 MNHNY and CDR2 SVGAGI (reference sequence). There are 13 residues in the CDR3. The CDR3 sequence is CASSYGHPTEAFF. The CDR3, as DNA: TGTGCCAGCAGTTACGGACACCCCACTGAAGCTTTCTTT.

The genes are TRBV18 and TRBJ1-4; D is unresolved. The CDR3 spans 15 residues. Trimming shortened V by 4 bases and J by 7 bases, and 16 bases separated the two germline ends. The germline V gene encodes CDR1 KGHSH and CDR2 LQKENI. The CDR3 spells CASSLLSDVSEKLFF. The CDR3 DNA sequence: TGTGCCAGCTCACTCCTTTCGGACGTCTCTGAAAAACTGTTTTTT.

CDR3 protein: CASSPTHNYGYTF. The CDR3 nucleotides read TGTGCCAGCAGCCCCACACATAACTATGGCTACACCTTC. V and J are TRBV7-6 and TRBJ1-2; D not resolved. Germline lookup yields CDR1 SGHVS and CDR2 FNYEAQ. The CDR3 totals 13 residues. Trimming pared 5 bases from V and 1 base from J, leaving 8 bases between. Using reference TRBV7-6 and TRBJ1-2 for the parts outside the CDR3, the full variable domain is GAGVSQSPRYKVTKRGQDVALRCDPISGHVSLYWYRQALGQGPEFLTYFNYEAQQDKSGLPNDRFSAERPEGSISTLTIQRTEQRDSAMYRCASSPTHNYGYTFGSGTRLTVV.

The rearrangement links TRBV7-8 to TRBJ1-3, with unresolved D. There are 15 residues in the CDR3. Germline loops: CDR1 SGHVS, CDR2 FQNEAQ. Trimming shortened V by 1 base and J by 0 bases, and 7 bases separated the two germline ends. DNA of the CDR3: TGTGCCAGCAGCTTAGTCAGGACCTCTGGAAACACCATATATTTT. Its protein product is CASSLVRTSGNTIYF.

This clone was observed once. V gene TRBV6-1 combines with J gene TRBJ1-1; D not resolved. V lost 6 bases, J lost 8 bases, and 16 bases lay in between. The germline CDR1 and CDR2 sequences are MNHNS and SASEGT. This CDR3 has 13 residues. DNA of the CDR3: TGTGCCAGCAGGAGGGAGCGGGCATCAGAAGCTTTCTTT. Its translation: CASRRERASEAFF.

The CDR3 bases are TGTGCCTGGGACAAAACAGGGGCGCAAGAGACCCAGTACTTC. Amino acid sequence: CAWDKTGAQETQYF. The chain carries TRBV30 and TRBJ2-5, with 7 bases that match TRBD1. Looked up from germline, CDR1 is GTSNPN and CDR2 is SVGIG (reference sequence). Trimming at V came to 5 bases and at J to 2 bases, leaving 8 bases not matched to a gene. This CDR3 contains 14 residues. The variable domain in full, with the rest retrieved from reference TRBV30 and TRBJ2-5, is SQTIHQWPATLVQPVGSPLSLECTVEGTSNPNLYWYRQAAGRGLQLLFYSVGIGQISSEVPQNLSASRPQDRQFILSSKKLLLSDSGFYLCAWDKTGAQETQYFGPGTRLLVL.

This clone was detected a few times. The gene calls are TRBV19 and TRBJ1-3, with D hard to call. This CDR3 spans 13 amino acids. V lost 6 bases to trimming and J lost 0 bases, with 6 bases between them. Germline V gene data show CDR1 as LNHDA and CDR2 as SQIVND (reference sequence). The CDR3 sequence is CASRQNSGNTIYF. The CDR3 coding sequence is TGTGCCAGTAGACAGAACTCTGGAAACACCATATATTTT.

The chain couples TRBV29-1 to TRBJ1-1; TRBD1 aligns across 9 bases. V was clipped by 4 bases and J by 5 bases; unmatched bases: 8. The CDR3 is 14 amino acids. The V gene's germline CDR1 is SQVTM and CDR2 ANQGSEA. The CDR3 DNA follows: TGCAGCGTTGCGGATTGGACAGGGGAGACTGAAGCTTTCTTT. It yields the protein CSVADWTGETEAFF.

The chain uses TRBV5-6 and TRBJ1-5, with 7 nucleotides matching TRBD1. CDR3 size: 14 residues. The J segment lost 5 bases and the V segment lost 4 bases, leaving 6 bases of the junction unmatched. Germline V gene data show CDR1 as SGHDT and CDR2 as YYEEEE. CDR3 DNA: TGTGCCAGCAGCCTCGGGACAGAATATCAGCCCCAGCATTTT. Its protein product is CASSLGTEYQPQHF.

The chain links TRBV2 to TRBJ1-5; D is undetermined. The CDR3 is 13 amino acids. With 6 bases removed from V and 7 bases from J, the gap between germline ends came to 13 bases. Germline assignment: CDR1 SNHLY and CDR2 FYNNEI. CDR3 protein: CASRNTEDQPQHF. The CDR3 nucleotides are TGTGCCAGCAGGAATACTGAGGACCAGCCCCAGCATTTT. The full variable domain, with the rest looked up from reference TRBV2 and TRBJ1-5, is EPEVTQTPSHQVTQMGQEVILRCVPISNHLYFYWYRQILGQKVEFLVSFYNNEISEKSEIFDDQFSVERPDGSNFTLKIRSTKLEDSAMYFCASRNTEDQPQHFGDGTRLSIL.

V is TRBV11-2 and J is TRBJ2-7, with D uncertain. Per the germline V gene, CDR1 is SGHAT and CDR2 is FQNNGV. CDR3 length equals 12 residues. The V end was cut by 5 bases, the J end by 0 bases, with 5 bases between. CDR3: CASSRSSYEQYF. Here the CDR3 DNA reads TGTGCCAGCAGCCGAAGCTCCTACGAGCAGTACTTC.

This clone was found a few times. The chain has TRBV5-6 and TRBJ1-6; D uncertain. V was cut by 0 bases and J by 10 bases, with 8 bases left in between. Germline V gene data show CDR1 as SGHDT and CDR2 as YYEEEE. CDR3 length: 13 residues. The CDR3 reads CASSLETRSPLHF. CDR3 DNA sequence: TGTGCCAGCAGCTTGGAGACCAGGTCACCCCTCCACTTT.

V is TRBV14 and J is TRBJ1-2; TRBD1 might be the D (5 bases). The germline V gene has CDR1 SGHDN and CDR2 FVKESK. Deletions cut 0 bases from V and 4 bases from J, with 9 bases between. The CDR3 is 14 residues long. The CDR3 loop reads CASSQDRDSYGYTF. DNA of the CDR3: TGTGCCAGCAGCCAAGACCGGGACTCCTATGGCTACACCTTC.

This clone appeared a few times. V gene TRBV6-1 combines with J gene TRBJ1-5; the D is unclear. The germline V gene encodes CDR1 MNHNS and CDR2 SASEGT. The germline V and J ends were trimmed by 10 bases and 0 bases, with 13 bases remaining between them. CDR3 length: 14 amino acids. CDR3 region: CATHSAYSNQPQHF. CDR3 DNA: TGTGCCACCCATAGCGCGTATAGCAATCAGCCCCAGCATTTT.

This chain's CDR3 is CASSHRVGRGSNYGYTF. As DNA, the CDR3 is TGTGCCAGCAGCCACCGCGTCGGTCGGGGGTCTAACTATGGCTACACCTTC. V gene TRBV14 combines with J gene TRBJ1-2, with TRBD1 as a possible D gene (5 bases). CDR3 length equals 17 residues. The germline gives CDR1 SGHDN, CDR2 FVKESK. Trimming left V 3 bases short and J 0 bases short, with 17 bases between.

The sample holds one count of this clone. The CDR3 nucleotides read TGTGCCAGCAGCCCCGGGGGTGCTGGGGCCAACGTCCTGACTTTC. Translation gives CASSPGGAGANVLTF. The chain combines TRBV7-9 with TRBJ2-6, with D maybe TRBD2 (6 bases). The CDR3 length is 15 residues. The germline V gene encodes CDR1 SEHNR and CDR2 FQNEAQ (reference sequence). Trimming took off 5 bases at V and 2 bases at J, with 10 bases between the two ends. The full variable domain, in which reference TRBV7-9 and TRBJ2-6 provide the parts outside the CDR3, is DTGVSQNPRHKITKRGQNVTFRCDPISEHNRLYWYRQTLGQGPEFLTYFQNEAQLEKSRLLSDRFSAERPKGSFSTLEIQRTEQGDSAMYLCASSPGGAGANVLTFGAGSRLTVL.

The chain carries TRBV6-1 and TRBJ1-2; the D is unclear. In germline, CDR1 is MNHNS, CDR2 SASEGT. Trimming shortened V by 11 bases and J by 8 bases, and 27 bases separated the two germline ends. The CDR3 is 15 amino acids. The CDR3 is CAGPGRQPRPRGYTF. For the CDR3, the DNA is TGTGCCGGGCCGGGTAGACAACCGCGACCGCGGGGCTACACCTTC.

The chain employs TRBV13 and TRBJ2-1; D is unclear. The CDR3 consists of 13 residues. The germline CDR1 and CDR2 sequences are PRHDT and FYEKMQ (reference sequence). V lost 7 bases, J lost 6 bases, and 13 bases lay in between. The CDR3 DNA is TGTGCCAGCAAAGGAACTTACGGCAATGAGCAGTTCTTC. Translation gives CASKGTYGNEQFF.

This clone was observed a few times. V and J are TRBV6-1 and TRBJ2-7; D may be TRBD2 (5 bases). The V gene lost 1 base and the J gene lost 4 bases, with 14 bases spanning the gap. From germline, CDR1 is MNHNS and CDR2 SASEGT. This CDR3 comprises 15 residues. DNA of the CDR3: TGTGCCAGCAGTGAAGATACTGGACTCGCGTACGAGCAGTACTTC. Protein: CASSEDTGLAYEQYF.

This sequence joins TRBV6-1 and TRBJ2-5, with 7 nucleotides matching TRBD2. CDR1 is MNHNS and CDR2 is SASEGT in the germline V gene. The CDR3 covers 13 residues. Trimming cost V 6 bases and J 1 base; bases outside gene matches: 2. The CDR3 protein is CASRGGFQETQYF. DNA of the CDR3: TGTGCCAGCAGGGGGGGGTTCCAAGAGACCCAGTACTTC.

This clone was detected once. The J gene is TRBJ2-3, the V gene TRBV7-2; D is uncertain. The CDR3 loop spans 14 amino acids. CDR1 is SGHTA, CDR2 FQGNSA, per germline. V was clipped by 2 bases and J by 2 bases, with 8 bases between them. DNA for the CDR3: TGTGCCAGCAGCTTACCCCAACTCACAGATACGCAGTATTTT. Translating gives CASSLPQLTDTQYF.